This is a list of T cell receptor beta chains from one sample in a study of blood T cell repertoires in COVID-19. Only in-frame clones appear in the TCRdb table, and some are missing; sequencing was by immunoSEQ multiplex PCR. The data contain just over 95,000 clones, just over 90% of them singletons. The sequencing input was peripheral blood. Source of these receptors: a man aged 50 to 60 with acute or convalescent COVID-19. CDR3s leave out the opening cysteine and the closing phenylalanine or tryptophan. The order of the fields is D gene, V gene, CDR3 protein. The D gene is left open where the match is weak.

D gene: TRBD1
V gene: TRBV24-1
CDR3 protein: ATRAGTATMNTEAF

D gene: .
V gene: TRBV29-1
CDR3 protein: SVGTGFREKLF

D gene: .
V gene: TRBV7-9
CDR3 protein: ASSFPGQSSGYT

D gene: TRBD1
V gene: TRBV11-3
CDR3 protein: ASSFNRGPADTQY

D gene: .
V gene: TRBV29-1
CDR3 protein: SVGLSYNEQF

D gene: .
V gene: TRBV18
CDR3 protein: ASSPGQLENTEAF

D gene: .
V gene: TRBV11-3
CDR3 protein: ASSLGYSYEQY

D gene: TRBD1
V gene: TRBV30
CDR3 protein: AWSGTGENIQY

D gene: .
V gene: TRBV27
CDR3 protein: ASSLRPGLASEQF

D gene: TRBD1
V gene: TRBV19
CDR3 protein: ASSINRGLAEQY

D gene: TRBD2
V gene: TRBV27
CDR3 protein: ASSYSGLAGLWEQY

D gene: TRBD1
V gene: TRBV7-2
CDR3 protein: ASSLRTGGRTDTQY

D gene: .
V gene: TRBV7-7
CDR3 protein: ASSNGPAGGKTQY

D gene: TRBD2
V gene: TRBV5-1
CDR3 protein: ASSPEGLAGGYEQY

D gene: .
V gene: TRBV9
CDR3 protein: ASSVSPTDTQY

D gene: .
V gene: TRBV19
CDR3 protein: ASSISGLGNQPQH

D gene: TRBD2
V gene: TRBV9
CDR3 protein: ASSVASLAGVTDTQY

D gene: .
V gene: TRBV14
CDR3 protein: ASSVGQGVSPLH

D gene: TRBD1
V gene: TRBV18
CDR3 protein: ASSLDRYEQY

D gene: TRBD1
V gene: TRBV6-5
CDR3 protein: AGRSRGTGNTIY

D gene: .
V gene: TRBV30
CDR3 protein: AWRQIAEQY

D gene: TRBD1
V gene: TRBV5-6
CDR3 protein: ASSLVRGRVDTQY

D gene: TRBD1
V gene: TRBV30
CDR3 protein: AWDRGRITEAF

D gene: TRBD1
V gene: TRBV5-1
CDR3 protein: ASSLGQGPNYGYT

D gene: .
V gene: TRBV10-2
CDR3 protein: ASSEVIPYNSPLH

D gene: TRBD2
V gene: TRBV24-1
CDR3 protein: ATSDPPGTSGRGTQY

D gene: .
V gene: TRBV4-2
CDR3 protein: ASSPDRSWQPQH

D gene: TRBD2
V gene: TRBV2
CDR3 protein: ASSKEAGGPYEQY

D gene: TRBD1
V gene: TRBV5-4
CDR3 protein: ASSRDRGSYNEQF

D gene: TRBD1
V gene: TRBV18
CDR3 protein: ASTDRGFQNSGEQF

D gene: .
V gene: TRBV10-3
CDR3 protein: ATGTGSSTDTQY

D gene: TRBD1
V gene: TRBV19
CDR3 protein: ASSITGGNEQF

D gene: .
V gene: TRBV6-1
CDR3 protein: ASSEVPGVREAF

D gene: TRBD2
V gene: TRBV24-1
CDR3 protein: ATAVGVAGANEQY

D gene: .
V gene: TRBV10-2
CDR3 protein: ASSESSTRSYEQY

D gene: TRBD2
V gene: TRBV11-2
CDR3 protein: ASSPLTSVYEQY

D gene: .
V gene: TRBV5-4
CDR3 protein: ASSPLEGPGELF

D gene: TRBD2
V gene: TRBV3-1/TRBV3-2
CDR3 protein: ASSHGSGEREVLTDTQY

D gene: .
V gene: TRBV3-1/TRBV3-2
CDR3 protein: ASSQEHSSYEQY

D gene: .
V gene: TRBV2
CDR3 protein: ASKRDNYEQY

D gene: .
V gene: TRBV15
CDR3 protein: ATYSATEAF

D gene: TRBD1
V gene: TRBV6-6
CDR3 protein: ASSDTGTDFRRPSGNTIY

D gene: .
V gene: TRBV11-2
CDR3 protein: ASSLVDGAYT

D gene: .
V gene: TRBV5-6
CDR3 protein: ASSLFRAGSNQPQH

D gene: .
V gene: TRBV7-9
CDR3 protein: ASSRGTDTEAF

D gene: .
V gene: TRBV4-1
CDR3 protein: ASSPGSGATNEKLF

D gene: .
V gene: TRBV30
CDR3 protein: AWSADTSTNEKLF

D gene: .
V gene: TRBV19
CDR3 protein: ASSSFWGGLERETQY

D gene: .
V gene: TRBV10-1
CDR3 protein: ASSDRGTGELF

D gene: .
V gene: TRBV15
CDR3 protein: ATSRDLGVYEQY

D gene: TRBD2
V gene: TRBV7-9
CDR3 protein: ASSYRGGDTGELF

D gene: TRBD1
V gene: TRBV6-1
CDR3 protein: ASSGYRDRNKLNYGYT

D gene: TRBD2
V gene: TRBV5-1
CDR3 protein: ASSPRLSGTASYNEQF

D gene: .
V gene: TRBV27
CDR3 protein: ASSLSIGGTNEKLF

D gene: .
V gene: TRBV5-1
CDR3 protein: ASSLQGSSYNEQF